Listed below are T cell receptor beta chains from one sample, sequenced in a study of Graves' ophthalmopathy and Graves' hyperthyroidism. TCRdb re-derived calls from the multiplex PCR reads in MiXCR, one entry per CDR3 protein. The sample contains 300,000 to 400,000 distinct CDR3 sequences, approximately 17% of which appear only once. Source material: peripheral blood. The receptors here all came from an adult woman with stable Graves' hyperthyroidism. CDR3s include the opening cysteine and the closing phenylalanine or tryptophan. Each record gives: CDR3 length, D gene, V gene, J gene, clone size, CDR3 protein, CDR3 DNA. D genes are given only for firm matches. Some rows mark clone size as missing; the rest say once, few, many or name a class of expanded clone.

len: 15; d_gene: TRBD2; v_gene: TRBV24-1; j_gene: TRBJ2-2; abundance: many; CDR3aa: CATSDTSGNTGELFF; CDR3nt: TGTGCCACCAGTGACACTAGCGGGAACACCGGGGAGCTGTTTTTT
len: 11; d_gene: .; v_gene: TRBV5-1; j_gene: TRBJ1-1; abundance: many; CDR3aa: CASSEQDTAFF; CDR3nt: TGCGCCAGCAGCGAACAGGATACGGCTTTCTTT
len: 15; d_gene: TRBD2; v_gene: TRBV12-5; j_gene: TRBJ2-7; abundance: many; CDR3aa: CASGRPSGSSYEQYF; CDR3nt: TGTGCTAGTGGCCGACCTAGCGGGAGCTCCTACGAGCAGTACTTC
len: 16; d_gene: TRBD1; v_gene: TRBV27; j_gene: TRBJ2-5; abundance: many; CDR3aa: CASKGSRDRPLETQYF; CDR3nt: TGTGCCAGCAAGGGTAGCCGGGACAGGCCGTTAGAGACCCAGTACTTC
len: 14; d_gene: .; v_gene: TRBV5-1; j_gene: TRBJ2-5; abundance: many; CDR3aa: CASSLEAMGETQYF; CDR3nt: TGCGCCAGCAGCTTGGAGGCAATGGGGGAGACCCAGTACTTC
len: 14; d_gene: TRBD2; v_gene: TRBV28; j_gene: TRBJ2-7; abundance: many; CDR3aa: CASTNTSGRYEQYF; CDR3nt: TGTGCCAGCACCAATACTAGCGGGAGATACGAGCAGTACTTC
len: 16; d_gene: .; v_gene: TRBV2; j_gene: TRBJ1-5; abundance: once; CDR3aa: CASGEVGGTSNQPQHF; CDR3nt: TGTGCCAGCGGTGAAGTTGGGGGGACTAGCAATCAGCCCCAGCATTTT
len: 14; d_gene: .; v_gene: TRBV5-1; j_gene: TRBJ1-2; abundance: many; CDR3aa: CASSLDPGIYGYTF; CDR3nt: TGCGCCAGCAGCTTGGATCCGGGGATCTATGGCTACACCTTC
len: 15; d_gene: TRBD2; v_gene: TRBV12-3/TRBV12-4; j_gene: TRBJ2-1; abundance: few; CDR3aa: CASSLGLAGDNEQFF; CDR3nt: TGTGCCAGCAGTTTGGGACTAGCGGGGGATAATGAGCAGTTCTTC
len: 11; d_gene: .; v_gene: TRBV28; j_gene: TRBJ2-7; abundance: many; CDR3aa: CASTDRWEQYF; CDR3nt: TGTGCCAGCACCGACCGCTGGGAGCAGTACTTC
len: 13; d_gene: TRBD2; v_gene: TRBV20-1; j_gene: TRBJ2-7; abundance: many; CDR3aa: CSTRREGAYEQYF; CDR3nt: TGCAGCACACGGCGGGAGGGCGCCTACGAGCAGTACTTC
len: 12; d_gene: .; v_gene: TRBV12-3/TRBV12-4; j_gene: TRBJ2-7; abundance: many; CDR3aa: CASSQYPNEQYF; CDR3nt: TGTGCCAGCAGTCAATATCCGAACGAGCAGTACTTC
len: 14; d_gene: TRBD1; v_gene: TRBV6-5; j_gene: TRBJ1-2; abundance: many; CDR3aa: CASSYRQGLGGYTF; CDR3nt: TGTGCCAGCAGTTACAGACAGGGTTTAGGCGGCTACACCTTC
len: 15; d_gene: .; v_gene: TRBV5-5; j_gene: TRBJ1-1; abundance: .; CDR3aa: CASSQEPVMNTEAFF; CDR3nt: TGTGCCAGCAGCCAGGAACCGGTCATGAACACTGAAGCTTTCTTT
len: 13; d_gene: .; v_gene: TRBV30; j_gene: TRBJ1-1; abundance: many; CDR3aa: CAWSRGMNTEAFF; CDR3nt: TGTGCCTGGAGTAGAGGTATGAACACTGAAGCTTTCTTT
len: 19; d_gene: .; v_gene: TRBV28; j_gene: TRBJ2-7; abundance: .; CDR3aa: CASSPQSPGTEVGVAEQYF; CDR3nt: TGTGCCAGCAGTCCTCAATCTCCCGGGACCGAAGTTGGAGTGGCAGAGCAGTACTTC
len: 14; d_gene: TRBD1; v_gene: TRBV12-3/TRBV12-4; j_gene: TRBJ1-2; abundance: .; CDR3aa: CASSSLDRPYGYTF; CDR3nt: TGTGCCAGCAGTTCCTTGGACAGGCCTTATGGCTACACCTTC
len: 18; d_gene: TRBD2; v_gene: TRBV3-1; j_gene: TRBJ2-2; abundance: few; CDR3aa: CASSQLRGSGSNTGELFF; CDR3nt: TGTGCCAGCAGCCAACTCAGGGGTAGCGGGAGTAACACCGGGGAGCTGTTTTTT
len: 12; d_gene: TRBD2; v_gene: TRBV29-1; j_gene: TRBJ2-7; abundance: many; CDR3aa: CSVVPAGYEQYF; CDR3nt: TGCAGCGTTGTCCCAGCGGGGTACGAGCAGTACTTC
len: 15; d_gene: TRBD1; v_gene: TRBV19; j_gene: TRBJ1-5; abundance: many; CDR3aa: CASSIDGRGFQPQHF; CDR3nt: TGTGCCAGTAGTATAGATGGCAGGGGGTTTCAGCCCCAGCATTTT
len: 15; d_gene: TRBD1; v_gene: TRBV24-1; j_gene: TRBJ2-7; abundance: many; CDR3aa: CATSDSGTGIHEQYF; CDR3nt: TGTGCCACCAGTGATTCCGGGACAGGGATCCACGAGCAGTACTTC
len: 16; d_gene: .; v_gene: TRBV6-5; j_gene: TRBJ2-5; abundance: many; CDR3aa: CASSYSMWRIQETQYF; CDR3nt: TGTGCCAGCAGTTACTCGATGTGGCGGATCCAAGAGACCCAGTACTTC
len: 15; d_gene: TRBD1; v_gene: TRBV6-2/TRBV6-3; j_gene: TRBJ2-4; abundance: many; CDR3aa: CASRKHRDRENIQYF; CDR3nt: TGTGCCAGCAGAAAACACCGGGACAGGGAAAACATTCAGTACTTC
len: 14; d_gene: TRBD2; v_gene: TRBV27; j_gene: TRBJ2-7; abundance: many; CDR3aa: CASSLYGGDYEQYF; CDR3nt: TGTGCCAGCAGTTTATATGGGGGGGACTACGAGCAGTACTTC
len: 14; d_gene: .; v_gene: TRBV12-3/TRBV12-4; j_gene: TRBJ2-7; abundance: many; CDR3aa: CASSQRRQDGEQYF; CDR3nt: TGTGCCAGCAGTCAAAGGCGACAGGATGGGGAGCAGTACTTC
len: 14; d_gene: .; v_gene: TRBV20-1; j_gene: TRBJ2-7; abundance: few; CDR3aa: CSARGPMVLYEQYF; CDR3nt: TGCAGTGCTAGAGGCCCCATGGTCCTCTACGAGCAGTACTTC
len: 13; d_gene: .; v_gene: TRBV29-1; j_gene: TRBJ1-2; abundance: many; CDR3aa: CSAAIDSFYGYTF; CDR3nt: TGCAGCGCAGCGATCGACAGCTTCTATGGCTACACCTTC
len: 14; d_gene: .; v_gene: TRBV28; j_gene: TRBJ1-1; abundance: .; CDR3aa: CASRLGGAGDEAFF; CDR3nt: TGTGCCAGCCGGTTGGGGGGCGCGGGTGATGAAGCTTTCTTT
len: 16; d_gene: .; v_gene: TRBV20-1; j_gene: TRBJ2-7; abundance: many; CDR3aa: CSARQRQAGSNYEQYF; CDR3nt: TGCAGTGCTAGACAGAGACAGGCGGGTTCAAACTACGAGCAGTACTTC
len: 13; d_gene: TRBD1; v_gene: TRBV2; j_gene: TRBJ1-6; abundance: many; CDR3aa: CASSRQGNSPLHF; CDR3nt: TGTGCCAGCAGTAGACAGGGAAATTCACCCCTCCACTTT
len: 16; d_gene: TRBD1; v_gene: TRBV28; j_gene: TRBJ2-7; abundance: many; CDR3aa: CASSFRLDRLSYEQYF; CDR3nt: TGTGCCAGCAGTTTCAGGCTGGACAGGCTATCCTACGAGCAGTACTTC
len: 16; d_gene: .; v_gene: TRBV6-2/TRBV6-3; j_gene: TRBJ2-5; abundance: many; CDR3aa: CASSYGSESVQETQYF; CDR3nt: TGTGCCAGCAGTTACGGGAGCGAGAGCGTGCAAGAGACCCAGTACTTC
len: 14; d_gene: .; v_gene: TRBV5-1; j_gene: TRBJ1-2; abundance: many; CDR3aa: CASSLVQGRPGYTF; CDR3nt: TGCGCCAGCAGCTTGGTACAGGGAAGGCCTGGCTACACCTTC
len: 13; d_gene: .; v_gene: TRBV12-3/TRBV12-4; j_gene: TRBJ2-5; abundance: many; CDR3aa: CASTGGGQETQYF; CDR3nt: TGTGCCAGCACAGGGGGGGGGCAAGAGACCCAGTACTTC
len: 16; d_gene: .; v_gene: TRBV12-3/TRBV12-4; j_gene: TRBJ2-2; abundance: many; CDR3aa: CASSMGTLRGTGELFF; CDR3nt: TGTGCCAGCAGTATGGGGACTTTACGAGGTACCGGGGAGCTGTTTTTT
len: 15; d_gene: .; v_gene: TRBV2; j_gene: TRBJ2-5; abundance: few; CDR3aa: CASSELSGSQETQYF; CDR3nt: TGTGCCAGCAGTGAGTTATCAGGGAGCCAAGAGACCCAGTACTTC
len: 12; d_gene: TRBD1; v_gene: TRBV25-1; j_gene: TRBJ2-7; abundance: many; CDR3aa: CAAQGQGYEQYF; CDR3nt: TGTGCCGCCCAGGGACAGGGATACGAGCAGTACTTC
len: 19; d_gene: .; v_gene: TRBV15; j_gene: TRBJ1-5; abundance: many; CDR3aa: CATSSDDARKEGSNQPQHF; CDR3nt: TGTGCCACCAGCAGCGATGATGCGCGGAAGGAGGGTAGCAATCAGCCCCAGCATTTT
len: 16; d_gene: TRBD2; v_gene: TRBV11-2; j_gene: TRBJ2-5; abundance: many; CDR3aa: CASTLSSGGPGETQYF; CDR3nt: TGTGCCAGCACCCTCTCTAGCGGGGGTCCCGGAGAGACCCAGTACTTC
len: 12; d_gene: .; v_gene: TRBV12-3/TRBV12-4; j_gene: TRBJ1-5; abundance: many; CDR3aa: CASSGRAQPRHF; CDR3nt: TGTGCCAGCAGTGGGCGGGCCCAGCCCCGGCATTTT
len: 14; d_gene: .; v_gene: TRBV18; j_gene: TRBJ1-2; abundance: many; CDR3aa: CASSPALVHYGYTF; CDR3nt: TGTGCCAGCTCACCGGCTCTGGTCCACTATGGCTACACCTTC
len: 14; d_gene: TRBD2; v_gene: TRBV6-5; j_gene: TRBJ2-7; abundance: .; CDR3aa: CASSYSAGGQEQYF; CDR3nt: TGTGCCAGCAGTTACTCGGCGGGAGGGCAAGAGCAGTACTTC
len: 16; d_gene: .; v_gene: TRBV12-3/TRBV12-4; j_gene: TRBJ2-6; abundance: many; CDR3aa: CASSTLGSSGANVLTF; CDR3nt: TGTGCCAGCAGTACCCTGGGGAGCTCTGGGGCCAACGTCCTGACTTTC
len: 18; d_gene: .; v_gene: TRBV12-3/TRBV12-4; j_gene: TRBJ1-1; abundance: many; CDR3aa: CASSLVSRGGEMNTEAFF; CDR3nt: TGTGCCAGCAGTTTAGTTTCGAGAGGGGGAGAGATGAACACTGAAGCTTTCTTT
len: 12; d_gene: .; v_gene: TRBV12-3/TRBV12-4; j_gene: TRBJ2-2; abundance: many; CDR3aa: CASTEGNGELFF; CDR3nt: TGTGCCAGCACCGAGGGCAACGGGGAGCTGTTTTTT
len: 14; d_gene: .; v_gene: TRBV27; j_gene: TRBJ1-1; abundance: many; CDR3aa: CASSLSPIGTEAFF; CDR3nt: TGTGCCAGCAGTTTATCTCCAATTGGGACTGAAGCTTTCTTT
len: 13; d_gene: .; v_gene: TRBV2; j_gene: TRBJ2-5; abundance: many; CDR3aa: CASSASRRETQYF; CDR3nt: TGTGCCAGCAGTGCCAGCCGACGGGAGACCCAGTACTTC
len: 15; d_gene: TRBD2; v_gene: TRBV7-3; j_gene: TRBJ2-7; abundance: many; CDR3aa: CASSLLAGIGYEQYF; CDR3nt: TGTGCCAGCAGCTTACTAGCGGGAATAGGCTACGAGCAGTACTTC
len: 16; d_gene: TRBD1; v_gene: TRBV12-3/TRBV12-4; j_gene: TRBJ1-3; abundance: .; CDR3aa: CASSRMGQVSGNTIYF; CDR3nt: TGTGCCAGCAGCCGAATGGGACAGGTTTCGGGAAACACCATATATTTT
len: 14; d_gene: .; v_gene: TRBV11-2; j_gene: TRBJ2-5; abundance: many; CDR3aa: CASSLARQGETQYF; CDR3nt: TGTGCCAGCAGCTTAGCTCGGCAGGGGGAGACCCAGTACTTC
len: 15; d_gene: .; v_gene: TRBV6-2/TRBV6-3; j_gene: TRBJ2-2; abundance: .; CDR3aa: CASSYSVGVPGELFF; CDR3nt: TGTGCCAGCAGTTACTCGGTGGGGGTCCCCGGGGAGCTGTTTTTT
len: 14; d_gene: .; v_gene: TRBV12-3/TRBV12-4; j_gene: TRBJ2-7; abundance: many; CDR3aa: CASSLRQGLLEQYF; CDR3nt: TGTGCCAGCAGTTTAAGGCAGGGTCTCCTCGAGCAGTACTTC
len: 17; d_gene: TRBD2; v_gene: TRBV6-2/TRBV6-3; j_gene: TRBJ2-5; abundance: many; CDR3aa: CASSPTSGRAFGETQYF; CDR3nt: TGTGCCAGCAGCCCAACTAGCGGGAGGGCCTTCGGGGAGACCCAGTACTTC